Below are 12 T cell receptor beta chains sequenced from a single sample in a study of T cells after yellow fever vaccination. TCRdb re-analysed the 5' RACE reads in MiXCR, keeping a single row per CDR3 protein. Among about 580,000 distinct CDR3 sequences listed, approximately 16% were seen once. Sequenced here: PBMCs, sampled around 5 days after the first yellow fever vaccination. Every receptor here comes from a man aged 18 to 30 who received the YFV17D yellow fever vaccine.

This clonotype was detected a few times. The chain links TRBV7-3 to TRBJ1-2; D is undetermined. Trimming removed 5 bases from V and 4 bases from J, with 11 bases in between. This CDR3 is built from 13 residues. Germline V CDR1 and CDR2: SGHTA, FQGTGA. CDR3 amino acids: CASSGEGGYGYTF. DNA of the CDR3: TGTGCCAGCAGCGGGGAAGGAGGCTATGGCTACACCTTC. Filled out from reference TRBV7-3 and TRBJ1-2, the complete variable domain reads GAGVSQTPSNKVTEKGKYVELRCDPISGHTALYWYRQSLGQGPEFLIYFQGTGAADDSGLPNDRFFAVRPEGSVSTLKIQRTERGDSAVYLCASSGEGGYGYTFGSGTRLTVV.

This clonotype appeared a few times. The rearrangement joins TRBV5-8 to TRBJ1-2; D is undetermined. From germline, CDR1 is SGHTS and CDR2 YDEGEE. The CDR3 runs to 14 residues. The ends were cut back, 1 base at V and 3 bases at J, with 10 bases in the middle. For the CDR3, the DNA is TGTGCCAGCAGCTTGCACCCTGAATACTATGGCTACACCTTC. It codes for CASSLHPEYYGYTF.

This chain links TRBV12-5 with TRBJ2-1; D might be TRBD2 (7 bases). Deletions cut 1 base from V and 0 bases from J, with 16 bases between. CDR1 is LGHNT, CDR2 FRNRAP, per germline. This CDR3 is built from 18 residues. The CDR3 DNA reads TGTGCTAGTGGTTTGGCTACGGGGGGCCTGTACTCCTACAATGAGCAGTTCTTC. Translating it yields CASGLATGGLYSYNEQFF.

This clonotype occurred many times. The rearrangement uses TRBV11-2 and TRBJ2-5; 7 positions match TRBD1. Germline CDR1 and CDR2: SGHAT and FQNNGV. Trimming took 5 bases from V and 1 from J; bases not matched to a gene: 4. The CDR3 length is 14 residues. The CDR3 spells CASSPGGTQETQYF. CDR3 bases: TGTGCCAGCAGCCCAGGGGGTACCCAAGAGACCCAGTACTTC.

V and J are TRBV6-1 and TRBJ1-4; D possibly corresponds to TRBD1 (6 bases). V was trimmed by 2 bases and J by 4 bases, leaving 11 bases between them. This CDR3 is 15 amino acids long. Germline V gives CDR1 MNHNS, CDR2 SASEGT. CDR3 residues: CASSEWTDYNEKLFF. CDR3 coding DNA: TGTGCCAGCAGTGAATGGACAGACTATAATGAAAAACTGTTTTTT.

This clonotype has just a few counts. The gene calls are TRBV15 and TRBJ1-5, with D unclear. Per germline, CDR1 LNHNV and CDR2 YYDKDF (reference sequence). The V gene lost 0 bases and the J gene lost 0 bases, with 9 bases spanning the gap. CDR3 length: 16 amino acids. The CDR3 loop is CATSRDSRYSNQPQHF. In DNA, the CDR3 is TGTGCCACCAGCAGAGACAGTCGTTATAGCAATCAGCCCCAGCATTTT.

The chain joins TRBV7-2 to TRBJ1-4; perhaps TRBD1 as D (5 bases). V lost 8 bases and J lost 4, with 11 bases in between. The CDR3 extends over 13 amino acids. CDR1 is SGHTA, CDR2 FQGNSA, per germline. The CDR3 spells CASGAARNEKLFF. CDR3 bases: TGTGCCAGCGGGGCAGCACGTAATGAAAAACTGTTTTTT.

This clonotype was detected a few times. The chain carries TRBV11-2 and TRBJ1-3, with D perhaps matching TRBD1 (5 bases). The V gene's germline CDR1 is SGHAT and CDR2 FQNNGV. The CDR3 covers 12 residues. V dropped 5 bases and J dropped 7 bases, with 9 bases sitting between them. CDR3 DNA sequence: TGTGCCAGCAGCACGCGGGGGAACACCATATATTTT. It encodes CASSTRGNTIYF.

V is TRBV7-9 and J is TRBJ2-5, with TRBD2 matching over 10 bases. From germline, CDR1 is SEHNR and CDR2 FQNEAQ (reference sequence). The CDR3 runs 15 residues. V lost 4 bases to trimming and J lost 1 base; unmatched junction nucleotides: 3. CDR3 sequence: CASSSLAGAQETQYF. The CDR3 coding sequence is TGTGCCAGCAGCTCGCTAGCGGGGGCCCAAGAGACCCAGTACTTC.

Only a few counts were recorded for this clonotype. The chain carries TRBV30 and TRBJ2-3; 10 bases are shared with TRBD2. V was pared by 3 bases and J by 4 bases, with 7 bases of the junction left unmatched. CDR1 and CDR2 (germline): GTSNPN, SVGIG (reference sequence). This CDR3 is 15 amino acids long. The CDR3 DNA reads TGTGCCTGGAGGGGGGCTAGCGGGGGACCAGATACGCAGTATTTT. As protein: CAWRGASGGPDTQYF.

This clonotype was detected only a few times. The chain employs TRBV5-1 and TRBJ2-3; D is undetermined. Looked up from germline, CDR1 is SGHRS and CDR2 is YFSETQ. This CDR3 has 14 residues. Trimming left V 0 bases short and J 4 bases short, with 9 bases between. CDR3 in amino acids: CASSLDSIADTQYF. The DNA for the CDR3 is TGCGCCAGCAGCTTGGACAGTATCGCAGATACGCAGTATTTT.

This clonotype has ten or more counts. The V gene is TRBV5-1, the J gene TRBJ2-3, with 9 nucleotides matching TRBD2. Germline CDR1 SGHRS, CDR2 YFSETQ. Trimming removed 4 bases from V and 2 bases from J; junction bases left unmatched: 5. CDR3 length equals 15 residues. The CDR3 DNA follows: TGCGCCAGCAGCCTCCTAGCGGGGCTCACAGATACGCAGTATTTT. This gives the protein CASSLLAGLTDTQYF.